The next 24 T cell receptor beta chains were all read from a single sample in a study of blood T cell repertoires in COVID-19. Only in-frame clones appear in the TCRdb table, and some are missing; sequencing was by immunoSEQ multiplex PCR. The data contain roughly 75,000 clones, over 75% of them singletons. Sequencing was carried out using peripheral blood. The receptors originated from a man over 45 with acute or convalescent COVID-19.

This clone was counted a few times. CDR3 DNA: TGCGCCAGCAGCCAAGAACGTGGGCCCGGCTATGGCTACACCTTC. Its protein is CASSQERGPGYGYTF. The rearrangement links TRBV4-3 to TRBJ1-2; no definite D call. From germline, CDR1 is LGHNA and CDR2 YSLEER. This CDR3 spans 15 amino acids. V shed 0 bases and J shed 4 bases, with 12 bases lying between them.

V usage is TRBV4-3 and J usage is TRBJ1-4; D ambiguous. This CDR3 contains 15 residues. The germline V gene has CDR1 LGHNA and CDR2 YSLEER. V dropped 0 bases and J dropped 8 bases, with 13 bases sitting between them. The CDR3 coding sequence is TGCGCCAGCAGCCAAGAGATAGCCGGAGTCGAAAAACTGTTTTTT. Encoded protein: CASSQEIAGVEKLFF.

The chain is built from TRBV5-4 and TRBJ2-5; TRBD2 matches 7 bases. The germline CDR1 and CDR2 sequences are SGHNT and YYREEE (reference sequence). J gave up 7 bases and V 2 bases, and 8 bases lay outside the gene matches. This CDR3 is built from 14 residues. DNA for the CDR3: TGTGCCAGCAGCTTCCCGACTAGCTTGGGGACCCAGTACTTC. Protein: CASSFPTSLGTQYF. The whole variable domain, filled in from reference TRBV5-4 and TRBJ2-5, reads ETGVTQSPTHLIKTRGQQVTLRCSSQSGHNTVSWYQQALGQGPQFIFQYYREEENGRGNFPPRFSGLQFPNYSSELNVNALELDDSALYLCASSFPTSLGTQYFGPGTRLLVL.

This rearrangement joins TRBV7-9 to TRBJ1-1; D uncertain. Deletions cut 5 bases from V and 10 bases from J, with 17 bases between. Germline loops: CDR1 SEHNR, CDR2 FQNEAQ (reference sequence). The CDR3 consists of 13 residues. The chain's CDR3 is CASSPPGVGIAFF. CDR3 sequence (DNA): TGTGCCAGCAGCCCCCCCGGTGTGGGCATAGCTTTCTTT.

This chain links TRBV6-2 or TRBV6-3 with TRBJ1-2; TRBD1 might be the D (5 bases). Trimming took off 2 bases at V and 8 bases at J, with 9 bases between the two ends. Germline V gives CDR1 MNHEY, CDR2 SVGEGT. The CDR3 totals 12 residues. This chain's CDR3 is CASSYEGRGYTF. The CDR3 nucleotides are TGTGCCAGCAGTTACGAGGGGAGGGGCTACACCTTC.

The chain employs TRBV6-2 or TRBV6-3 and TRBJ1-5, with TRBD1 as a possible D gene (5 bases). Per the germline V gene, CDR1 is MNHEY and CDR2 is SVGEGT. The CDR3 contains 13 residues. V lost 5 bases and J lost 3, with 8 bases in between. CDR3: CASSRTSNQPQHF. The CDR3 bases are TGTGCCAGCAGTCGGACATCCAATCAGCCCCAGCATTTT.

This rearrangement joins TRBV27 to TRBJ1-5, with TRBD1 as a possible D gene (6 bases). The CDR3 contains 14 residues. The germline V gene has CDR1 MNHEY and CDR2 SMNVEV (reference sequence). Between the trimmed V and J ends, which lost 3 bases and 4 bases, there was a span of 10 bases. CDR3 coding DNA: TGTGCCAGCAGTTTCGGCAGGGGAAATCAGCCCCAGCATTTT. Its protein is CASSFGRGNQPQHF.

The gene calls are TRBV10-3 and TRBJ2-3, with 7 bases identical to TRBD2. Trimming at V came to 6 bases and at J to 2 bases, leaving 8 bases not matched to a gene. CDR3 length equals 15 residues. Germline CDR1 and CDR2: ENHRY and SYGVKD. The CDR3: CAIRRAGSATDTQYF. DNA of the CDR3: TGTGCCATCAGACGAGCGGGATCCGCCACAGATACGCAGTATTTT.

The V call is TRBV12-3 or TRBV12-4, the J call TRBJ1-5; no firm D call. V was cut by 6 bases and J by 7 bases, with 10 bases left in between. The CDR3 runs to 12 residues. This CDR3 is CASSSPPQPQHF. In DNA form, the CDR3 reads TGTGCCAGCAGCTCCCCCCCCCAGCCCCAGCATTTT.

A word on this clone: At one end, the junction sequence differs from germline, possibly due to a read error. The chain carries TRBV6-2 or TRBV6-3 and TRBJ2-3; D is unclear. The CDR3 extends over 13 amino acids. Germline loops: CDR1 MNHEY, CDR2 SVGEGT. CDR3 loop: CAGSYVATDTQYF. For the CDR3, the DNA is TGTGCCGGCAGTTACGTAGCCACAGATACGCAGTATTTT.

CDR3 DNA: TGTGCCTGGAGTGTTAGGACAGGCAATGGCTACACCTTC. Translated, it gives CAWSVRTGNGYTF. The chain joins TRBV30 to TRBJ1-2; 7 bases are shared with TRBD1. V lost 0 bases to trimming and J lost 6 bases; unmatched junction nucleotides: 4. CDR1 GTSNPN and CDR2 SVGIG come from the germline V gene (reference sequence). The CDR3 runs 13 residues.

This clone was seen a few times. The chain has TRBV4-2 and TRBJ2-7; possibly TRBD1 for D (7 bases). The CDR3 is made up of 16 amino acids. Germline CDR1 is LGHNA and CDR2 is YNFKEQ. V shed 0 bases and J shed 2 bases, with 14 bases lying between them. CDR3 bases: TGTGCCAGCAGCCAAGATTCCCCAGGGGGGCCCTACGAGCAGTACTTC. Protein product: CASSQDSPGGPYEQYF.

This clone was recorded once. V is TRBV5-5 and J is TRBJ1-1; possibly TRBD1 for D (6 bases). Trimming removed 1 base at V and 5 bases at J, with 9 bases between. The CDR3 totals 13 residues. Germline V gene data show CDR1 as SGHKS and CDR2 as YYEKEE (reference sequence). In nucleotides, the CDR3 is TGTGCCAGCAGCTTGACAGGGCGGACTGAAGCTTTCTTT. Its protein product is CASSLTGRTEAFF.

This chain links TRBV9 with TRBJ2-7; D is perhaps TRBD2 (5 bases). Looked up from germline, CDR1 is SGDLS and CDR2 is YYNGEE. V lost 4 bases to trimming and J lost 5 bases, with 19 bases between them. This CDR3 spans 15 amino acids. The CDR3 region is CASSPRGPGGDEQYF. The CDR3 nucleotides read TGTGCCAGCAGCCCCCGAGGTCCCGGAGGAGACGAGCAGTACTTC.

The rearrangement joins TRBV6-5 to TRBJ1-5; tentatively, D is TRBD1 (6 bases). V was shortened by 8 bases and J by 8 bases, with 13 bases between the two germline ends. The CDR3 length is 12 residues. CDR1 is MNHEY and CDR2 is SVGAGI in the germline V gene. CDR3 sequence (DNA): TGTGCCAGCGGGGGGGCCCGGGAGCCCCAGCATTTT. Protein: CASGGAREPQHF.

This chain joins TRBV28 and TRBJ2-3; 8 bases fit TRBD2. Germline CDR1 MDHEN, CDR2 SYDVKM. The CDR3 spans 16 residues. The V segment lost 4 bases and the J segment 0 bases; nucleotides outside the gene matches: 6. CDR3 amino acids: CASSSSSGSSTDTQYF. The CDR3 bases are TGTGCCAGCAGTTCATCTAGCGGGTCTAGCACAGATACGCAGTATTTT.

CDR3 loop: CAISRTASNEKLFF. The CDR3, as DNA: TGTGCCATCAGTAGGACAGCCTCGAATGAAAAACTGTTTTTT. This chain joins TRBV10-3 and TRBJ1-4, with D possibly TRBD1 on 6 matching bases. CDR3 size: 14 residues. Germline V CDR1 and CDR2: ENHRY, SYGVKD. Trimming took off 5 bases at V and 5 bases at J, with 12 bases between the two ends.

The rearrangement joins TRBV9 to TRBJ2-5; 8 nucleotides align to TRBD1. The CDR3 covers 15 residues. CDR1 SGDLS and CDR2 YYNGEE come from the germline V gene. V shed 4 bases, J shed 4 bases, and the junction held 9 bases outside the gene matches. CDR3 loop: CASSRRQGSGETQYF. The CDR3 DNA follows: TGTGCCAGCAGCCGACGACAGGGGTCTGGAGAGACCCAGTACTTC.

This clone was counted only a few times. J is TRBJ1-6 and V is TRBV7-2, with TRBD1 matching over 7 bases. The CDR3 totals 16 residues. J lost 10 bases, V lost 2 bases, and 11 bases had no gene match. Germline assignment: CDR1 SGHTA and CDR2 FQGNSA. The CDR3: CASSLSGRGIRSPLHF. The CDR3 DNA sequence: TGTGCCAGCAGCTTAAGCGGCAGGGGGATTCGGTCACCCCTCCACTTT.

This clone was counted a single time. The genes are TRBV21-1 and TRBJ1-1; the D call in the table, TRBD1, was not verified against the DNA. TRBV21-1 is a pseudogene locus. This CDR3 comprises 16 residues. The CDR3 protein is CASSKPVRHLNTEAFF. The CDR3 coding sequence is TGTGCCAGCAGCAAACCTGTGCGACATCTGAACACTGAAGCTTTCTTT.

The chain links TRBV4-2 to TRBJ1-1, with D perhaps TRBD1 (5 bases). Germline CDR1 is LGHNA and CDR2 is YNFKEQ. Trimming removed 1 base from V and 0 bases from J, with 12 bases in between. The CDR3 has 16 amino acids. CDR3: CASSQAPGEMNTEAFF. The CDR3 DNA sequence: TGTGCCAGCAGCCAAGCCCCGGGGGAGATGAACACTGAAGCTTTCTTT.

This clone is a singleton in its sample. The CDR3: CASSGLAGESSETQYF. The DNA for the CDR3 is TGTGCCAGCAGCGGACTAGCGGGAGAAAGTAGCGAGACCCAGTACTTC. The chain combines TRBV9 with TRBJ2-5; 12 nucleotides line up with TRBD2. This CDR3 has 16 residues. CDR1 and CDR2 from the germline V gene are SGDLS and YYNGEE. The V segment lost 3 bases and the J segment 5 bases; nucleotides outside the gene matches: 8.

The DNA for the CDR3 is TGTGCCAGCAGTGAAGATGTCCGGAACACTGAAGCTTTCTTT. This sequence encodes CASSEDVRNTEAFF. The V gene is TRBV2, the J gene TRBJ1-1; D is uncertain. V was trimmed by 1 base and J by 1 base, leaving 7 bases between them. The CDR3 spans 14 residues. Germline lookup yields CDR1 SNHLY and CDR2 FYNNEI.

This clone was seen a single time. The V and J genes are TRBV9 and TRBJ1-5; D gene unclear. Germline CDR1 SGDLS, CDR2 YYNGEE. V was clipped by 4 bases and J by 0 bases, with 8 bases between them. This CDR3 contains 14 residues. The CDR3, as DNA: TGTGCCAGCAGCTACGGTAGTAGCAATCAGCCCCAGCATTTT. Translation gives CASSYGSSNQPQHF.